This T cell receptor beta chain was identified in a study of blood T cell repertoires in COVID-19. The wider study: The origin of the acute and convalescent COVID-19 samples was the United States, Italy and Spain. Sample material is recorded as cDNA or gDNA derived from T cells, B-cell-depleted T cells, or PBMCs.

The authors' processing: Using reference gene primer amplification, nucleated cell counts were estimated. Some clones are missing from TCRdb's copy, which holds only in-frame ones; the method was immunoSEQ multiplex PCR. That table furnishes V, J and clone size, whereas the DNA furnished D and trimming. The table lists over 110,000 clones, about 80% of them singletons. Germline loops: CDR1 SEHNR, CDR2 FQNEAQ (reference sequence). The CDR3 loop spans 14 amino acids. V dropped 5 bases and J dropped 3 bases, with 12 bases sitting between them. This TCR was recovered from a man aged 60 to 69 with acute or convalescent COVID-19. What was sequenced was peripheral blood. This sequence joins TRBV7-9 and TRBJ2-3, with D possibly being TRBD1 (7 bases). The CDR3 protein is CASSPRGVTDTQYF. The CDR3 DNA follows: TGTGCCAGCAGCCCCAGGGGGGTGACAGATACGCAGTATTTT.